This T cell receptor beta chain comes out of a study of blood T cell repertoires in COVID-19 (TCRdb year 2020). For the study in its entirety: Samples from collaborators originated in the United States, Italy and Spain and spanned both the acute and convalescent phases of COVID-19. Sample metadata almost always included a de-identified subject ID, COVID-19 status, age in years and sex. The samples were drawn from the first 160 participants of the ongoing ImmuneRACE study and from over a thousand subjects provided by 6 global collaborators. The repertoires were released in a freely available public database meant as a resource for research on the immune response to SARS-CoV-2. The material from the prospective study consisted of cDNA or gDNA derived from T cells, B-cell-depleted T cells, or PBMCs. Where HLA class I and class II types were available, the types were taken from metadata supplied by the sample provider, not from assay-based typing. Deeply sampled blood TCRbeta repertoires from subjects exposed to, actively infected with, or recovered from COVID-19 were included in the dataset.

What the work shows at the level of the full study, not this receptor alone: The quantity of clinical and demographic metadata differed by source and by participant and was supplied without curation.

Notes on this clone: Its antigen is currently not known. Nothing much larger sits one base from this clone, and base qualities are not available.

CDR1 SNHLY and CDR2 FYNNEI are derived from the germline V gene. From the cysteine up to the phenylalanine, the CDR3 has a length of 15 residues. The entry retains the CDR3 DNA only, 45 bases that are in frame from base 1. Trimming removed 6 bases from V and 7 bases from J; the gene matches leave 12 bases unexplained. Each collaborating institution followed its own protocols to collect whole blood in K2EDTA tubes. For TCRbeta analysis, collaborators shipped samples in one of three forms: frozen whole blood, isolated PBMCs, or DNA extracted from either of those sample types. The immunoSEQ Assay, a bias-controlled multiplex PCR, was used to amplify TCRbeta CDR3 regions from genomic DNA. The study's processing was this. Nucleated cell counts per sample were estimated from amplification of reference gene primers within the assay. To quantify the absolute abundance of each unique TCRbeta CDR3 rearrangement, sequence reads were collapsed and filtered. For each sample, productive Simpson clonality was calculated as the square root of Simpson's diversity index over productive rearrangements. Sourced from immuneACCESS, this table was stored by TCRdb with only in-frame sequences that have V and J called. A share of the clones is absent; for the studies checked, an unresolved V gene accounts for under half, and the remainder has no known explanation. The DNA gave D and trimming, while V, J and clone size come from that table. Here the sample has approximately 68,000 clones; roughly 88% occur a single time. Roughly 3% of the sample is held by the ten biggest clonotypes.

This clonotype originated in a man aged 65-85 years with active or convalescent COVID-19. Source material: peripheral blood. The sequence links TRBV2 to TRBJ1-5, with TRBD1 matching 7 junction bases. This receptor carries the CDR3 CASRKVGGSHQPQHF. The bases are TGTGCCAGCAGAAAGGTAGGGGGCTCCCACCAGCCCCAGCATTTT.